This T cell receptor (beta chain) emerged from a study of PD-1 blockade in classical Hodgkin lymphoma. Findings and limits, study-wide: By cycle point C4D1, TCR diversity had risen significantly in CD4+ cells (but not CD8+ cells).

Profiling relied on immunoSEQ multiplex PCR, and the TCRdb table lists in-frame clones only, not all of them. Of approximately 22,000 clones in the sample, roughly 76% were seen once. Time point of the sample: cycle 4 day 1 (C4D1), after more than five weeks of nivolumab. Every patient was affected by relapse after autologous stem cell transplantation, while exposure to brentuximab vedotin was not uniform. It was by magnetic negative selection that CD4+ T cells were purified from thawed PBMCs. To note about this clone: Its target is unknown.

The CDR3 covers 21 residues. Germline CDR1 LGHNA, CDR2 YSLEER. Trimming at V came to 3 bases and at J to 4 bases, leaving 16 bases not matched to a gene. The clonotype originates from a human donor with classical Hodgkin lymphoma. This sample comprised CD4+ T cells from blood, obtained before the fourth cycle of nivolumab. The chain employs TRBV4-3 and TRBJ2-3; the match to TRBD2 covers 16 bases. The CDR3 nucleotides are TGCGCCAGCAGCCAGACCCCAAATACCCCGGGACTAGCGGGGGGGGCAGATACGCAGTATTTT. This gives the protein CASSQTPNTPGLAGGADTQYF.